The 24 T cell receptor beta chains below were found in one sample sequenced in a study of CD8 T cells in ankylosing spondylitis. TCRdb independently ran MiXCR on the 5' RACE reads; one entry per CDR3 protein. The sample shows 310,000 or so distinct CDR3 sequences, 20% of them seen only once. The sequencing sample was made of blood, either unsorted or a sorted T cell fraction (not recorded which). The receptors stem from a male donor with ankylosing spondylitis or in good health (not recorded which).

This clonotype has a handful of counts. V is TRBV6-2 or TRBV6-3 and J is TRBJ2-1; D is possibly TRBD2 (5 bases). Per the germline V gene, CDR1 is MNHEY and CDR2 is SVGEGT. V shed 4 bases and J shed 0 bases, with 13 bases lying between them. This CDR3 is 16 amino acids long. Here the CDR3 DNA reads TGTGCCAGCAGTTCCCCAACGGGGAGCTCCTACAATGAGCAGTTCTTC. Protein: CASSSPTGSSYNEQFF.

This rearrangement joins TRBV6-1 to TRBJ1-1, with 7 bases lining up with TRBD1. Germline CDR1 reads MNHNS; CDR2 reads SASEGT. Trimming cost V 6 bases and J 1 base; bases outside gene matches: 2. This CDR3 has 13 residues. The CDR3: CASRTGQNTEAFF. The CDR3 DNA follows: TGTGCCAGCAGGACAGGGCAGAACACTGAAGCTTTCTTT.

This clonotype was seen many times. The chain carries TRBV29-1 and TRBJ2-1, with D possibly matching TRBD1 (6 bases). The CDR3 is 13 residues long. From germline, CDR1 is SQVTM and CDR2 ANQGSEA. The V gene lost 5 bases and the J gene lost 9 bases, with 17 bases spanning the gap. The DNA for the CDR3 is TGCAGCGTTCTGCTACAGGGAGCCATTGAGCAGTTCTTC. It specifies CSVLLQGAIEQFF.

The chain employs TRBV15 and TRBJ2-1; 10 bases are shared with TRBD2. CDR3 length: 19 amino acids. Trimming at V came to 3 bases and at J to 0 bases, leaving 11 bases not matched to a gene. The germline V gene has CDR1 LNHNV and CDR2 YYDKDF (reference sequence). The CDR3 DNA sequence: TGTGCCACCAGCAGCCGGCGGATAGCGGGAGGTTCCTCCTACAATGAGCAGTTCTTC. Translating gives CATSSRRIAGGSSYNEQFF.

This clonotype has just a few counts. This chain's CDR3 is CASSFWTGGNTEAFF. CDR3 DNA sequence: TGTGCCAGCAGCTTTTGGACAGGGGGAAACACTGAAGCTTTCTTT. This chain uses TRBV7-9 with TRBJ1-1, with 10 positions matching TRBD1. The V gene end was trimmed by 3 bases and the J gene end by 2 bases; junction bases not matched to a gene: 3. CDR1 is SEHNR and CDR2 is FQNEAQ in the germline V gene (reference sequence). This CDR3 has 15 residues.

The rearrangement links TRBV4-2 to TRBJ2-1; possibly TRBD2 for D (6 bases). Trimming cost V 0 bases and J 2 bases, with 11 bases left between them. Germline CDR1 and CDR2: LGHNA and YNFKEQ. CDR3 length: 16 amino acids. Here the CDR3 DNA reads TGTGCCAGCAGCCAAGATATTAGCGGAGCCTACAATGAGCAGTTCTTC. Translating it yields CASSQDISGAYNEQFF.

This clonotype was found a few times. The chain links TRBV12-3 or TRBV12-4 to TRBJ2-2; TRBD2 matches at 8 bases. The CDR3 sequence is 13 residues long. Trimming took 3 bases from V and 8 from J; bases not matched to a gene: 2. The DNA for the CDR3 is TGTGCCAGCAGTTTGAGCGGGAGAGGGGAGCTGTTTTTT. It translates to CASSLSGRGELFF.

J is TRBJ1-5 and V is TRBV29-1; 9 nucleotides line up with TRBD1. There are 18 residues in the CDR3. From germline, CDR1 is SQVTM and CDR2 ANQGSEA. The V gene end was trimmed by 8 bases and the J gene end by 0 bases; junction bases not matched to a gene: 17. CDR3 in amino acids: CSPTRDREHLYSNQPQHF. CDR3 in DNA: TGCAGCCCCACCCGGGACAGGGAGCATCTGTATAGCAATCAGCCCCAGCATTTT.

The rearrangement joins TRBV7-6 to TRBJ2-2; 8 bases fit TRBD1. Germline V gene lookup returns CDR1 SGHVS and CDR2 FNYEAQ. With 1 base clipped from V and 0 bases from J, the junction kept 1 base outside the gene matches. The CDR3 sequence is 16 residues long. The CDR3 here is CASSLGQGTNTGELFF. The CDR3 DNA reads as TGTGCCAGCAGCTTAGGACAGGGGACGAACACCGGGGAGCTGTTTTTT.

This clonotype was found a few times. The rearrangement links TRBV3-1 to TRBJ1-5; D remains ambiguous. V was clipped by 0 bases and J by 7 bases, with 16 bases between them. This CDR3 contains 16 residues. Germline assignment: CDR1 LGHDT and CDR2 YNNKEL (reference sequence). The CDR3 coding sequence is TGTGCCAGCAGCCAAGATAGTGGGATAGCAGCGCAGCCCCAGCATTTT. This gives the protein CASSQDSGIAAQPQHF.

Ten or more counts support this clonotype. The chain couples TRBV9 to TRBJ1-3; D may be TRBD1 (5 bases). The V and J ends lost 4 bases and 0 bases respectively, with 14 bases between them. The CDR3 runs 16 residues. The germline gives CDR1 SGDLS, CDR2 YYNGEE. Here the CDR3 reads CASSYRRDLSGNTIYF. CDR3 DNA sequence: TGTGCCAGCAGCTACCGCCGGGACCTCTCTGGAAACACCATATATTTT.

This clonotype was seen only a few times. The J gene is TRBJ2-1, the V gene TRBV24-1; 8 bases match TRBD1. Trimming at V came to 4 bases and at J to 5 bases, leaving 9 bases not matched to a gene. The CDR3 runs to 16 residues. The germline V gene encodes CDR1 KGHDR and CDR2 SFDVKD. The chain's CDR3 is CATSEAWAGGHNEQFF. CDR3 nucleotide sequence: TGTGCCACCAGTGAGGCCTGGGCAGGGGGCCACAATGAGCAGTTCTTC.

This clonotype was seen a few times. The V and J genes are TRBV2 and TRBJ2-5; 7 bases align to TRBD1. Germline V gene lookup returns CDR1 SNHLY and CDR2 FYNNEI. With V trimmed by 3 bases and J by 4 bases, 2 bases remained unmatched. The CDR3 spans 13 residues. The chain's CDR3 is CASSDPGGETQYF. Here the CDR3 DNA reads TGTGCCAGCAGTGATCCAGGGGGAGAGACCCAGTACTTC.

CDR3 DNA sequence: TGTGCCAGCAGACTAATTGGACAGAGTCATAGCAATCAGCCCCAGCATTTT. The encoded protein is CASRLIGQSHSNQPQHF. The rearrangement uses TRBV27 and TRBJ1-5, with D maybe TRBD1 (6 bases). V was shortened by 6 bases and J by 0 bases, with 18 bases between the two germline ends. The CDR3 length is 17 residues. Germline V CDR1 and CDR2: MNHEY, SMNVEV (reference sequence).

This chain connects TRBV5-1 to TRBJ1-3; 10 bases match TRBD1. The CDR3 totals 17 residues. The germline V gene encodes CDR1 SGHRS and CDR2 YFSETQ. V shed 1 base and J 2 bases; nucleotides not matched to a gene: 6. CDR3 bases: TGCGCCAGCAGCTTGTCCGACGACAGGGGGCCTGGAAACACCATATATTTT. Encoded protein: CASSLSDDRGPGNTIYF.

The chain combines TRBV5-1 with TRBJ2-7; a weak D match, TRBD1 (6 bases). This CDR3 comprises 17 residues. Germline CDR1 is SGHRS and CDR2 is YFSETQ. V gave up 1 base and J gave up 9 bases, with 26 bases separating them. The CDR3 reads CASSLWYSGHGSVGQYV. The CDR3 DNA sequence: TGCGCCAGCAGCTTGTGGTATTCGGGACATGGAAGTGTTGGGCAGTACGTC.

This sequence joins TRBV5-1 and TRBJ2-1; 9 bases map to TRBD1. The CDR3 spans 14 residues. Germline V lookup: CDR1 SGHRS, CDR2 YFSETQ. V trimming: 0 bases; J trimming: 9 bases; junction bases outside the gene matches: 4. CDR3 sequence (DNA): TGCGCCAGCAGCTTGGGGGGGACAGGGAGTGAGCAGTTCTTC. Translation: CASSLGGTGSEQFF.

The table lists this clonotype with a few counts. The chain recombines TRBV5-1 with TRBJ2-5, with D unresolved. V was cut by 2 bases and J by 5 bases, with 13 bases left in between. Germline V gene sequence: CDR1 SGHRS, CDR2 YFSETQ. The CDR3 is made up of 14 amino acids. This chain's CDR3 is CASSFGSLRETQYF. The CDR3 DNA follows: TGCGCCAGCAGCTTTGGTAGTTTAAGGGAGACCCAGTACTTC. Complete variable domain (other parts from reference TRBV5-1 and TRBJ2-5): KAGVTQTPRYLIKTRGQQVTLSCSPISGHRSVSWYQQTPGQGLQFLFEYFSETQRNKGNFPGRFSGRQFSNSRSEMNVSTLELGDSALYLCASSFGSLRETQYFGPGTRLLVL.

This clonotype was detected a few times. CDR3 amino acids: CASSSYRGRVLVTQYF. The CDR3 DNA reads as TGTGCCAGCAGCTCATACCGCGGGAGGGTCCTTGTTACGCAGTATTTT. V usage is TRBV11-2 and J usage is TRBJ2-3; 9 nucleotides align to TRBD2. J was trimmed by 8 bases and V by 4 bases; bases with no gene match: 13. Germline V CDR1 and CDR2: SGHAT, FQNNGV. The CDR3 is made up of 16 amino acids.

The V gene is TRBV15, the J gene TRBJ2-2; D possibly matches TRBD1 or TRBD2 (5 bases each). V lost 8 bases, J lost 3 bases, and 13 bases lay in between. Germline V gene lookup returns CDR1 LNHNV and CDR2 YYDKDF (reference sequence). The CDR3 loop spans 14 amino acids. The CDR3: CATGLGEYTGELFF. The CDR3 nucleotides read TGTGCCACCGGCCTGGGGGAGTACACCGGGGAGCTGTTTTTT.

The table lists this clonotype with a few counts. The J gene is TRBJ2-3, the V gene TRBV6-2 or TRBV6-3, with D perhaps TRBD1 (6 bases). There are 17 residues in the CDR3. Trimming removed 5 bases at V and 0 bases at J, with 18 bases between. Germline CDR1 MNHEY, CDR2 SVGEGT. Written as DNA, the CDR3 is TGTGCCAGCAGTCCACAACTGGACAGAACTAGCACAGATACGCAGTATTTT. It specifies CASSPQLDRTSTDTQYF.

This clonotype was found a few times. The chain is built from TRBV29-1 and TRBJ1-1, with D tentatively TRBD1 (6 bases). Germline V gives CDR1 SQVTM, CDR2 ANQGSEA. The CDR3 extends over 13 amino acids. V gave up 6 bases and J gave up 2 bases, with 13 bases separating them. The CDR3 region is CSVEQGRNTEAFF. CDR3 DNA: TGCAGCGTCGAACAGGGTCGAAACACTGAAGCTTTCTTT.

This clonotype was counted between two and nine times. The chain uses TRBV28 and TRBJ2-1; maybe TRBD1 (5 bases). The CDR3 length is 14 residues. Germline assignment: CDR1 MDHEN and CDR2 SYDVKM. V lost 7 bases and J 2 bases, leaving 12 bases between the germline ends. The CDR3 is CASTSDNTYNEQFF. For the CDR3, the DNA is TGTGCCAGCACCTCGGACAACACCTACAATGAGCAGTTCTTC.

This clonotype was seen only a few times. The chain recombines TRBV4-2 with TRBJ1-1; TRBD1 matches 8 bases. Per germline, CDR1 LGHNA and CDR2 YNFKEQ. The CDR3 contains 17 residues. V lost 3 bases and J lost 3; bases outside the gene matches: 12. In DNA form, the CDR3 reads TGTGCCAGCAGCCAGCAGGGGGCGCTTCGTAGGGACACTGAAGCTTTCTTT. Amino acids: CASSQQGALRRDTEAFF.